This T cell receptor beta chain was captured in a study of radiotherapy plus CTLA-4 blockade in lung cancer. Study background: For about 18% of patients, objective responses occurred, and about 30% had disease control.

Chemo-refractory metastatic non-small-cell lung cancer patients were treated with focal radiation plus CTLA-4 blockade with ipilimumab. Germline assignment: CDR1 KGHSH and CDR2 LQKENI. V was shortened by 5 bases and J by 6 bases, with 16 bases between the two germline ends. This CDR3 is built from 14 residues. Using immunoSEQ multiplex PCR, the repertoire was profiled, and TCRdb retains in-frame clones only, with some absent. The sample records tens of thousands of clones, approximately 79% being singletons. The TCR sequence derives from a human donor with non-small cell lung cancer who had stable disease on radiotherapy plus ipilimumab. This rearrangement joins TRBV18 to TRBJ1-1; D unresolved. This sample comprised peripheral blood, obtained from a patient treated with radiotherapy plus ipilimumab. CDR3 nucleotide sequence: TGTGCCAGCTCAATCAATCGGGAGAGATCTGAAGCTTTCTTT. Protein product: CASSINRERSEAFF.